The 23 T cell receptor beta chains below all came from one sample that was sequenced in a study of human T cells and chemical hapten exposure. TCRdb processed the RACE reads anew with MiXCR; each CDR3 protein has one entry. The sample records some 60,000 distinct CDR3 sequences, under 15% being singletons. Time point: patch test 3, about 24 weeks after DPC sensitization. Treatment denoted: therapeutic diphenylcyclopropenone sensitization with weekly scalp DPC. The specimen comprised whole blood, sampled in connection with sensitization to the hapten diphenylcyclopropenone (DPC). The receptors come from a man aged 25 to 40 with alopecia areata. Some clones in this sample may be carry-over from other donors' samples.

J is TRBJ1-5 and V is TRBV3-1, with 10 bases lining up with TRBD1. The CDR3 spans 16 residues. The J segment lost 2 bases and the V segment lost 4 bases, leaving 5 bases of the junction unmatched. Per the germline V gene, CDR1 is LGHDT and CDR2 is YNNKEL (reference sequence). The chain's CDR3 is CASSRGTGARNQPQHF. Here the CDR3 DNA reads TGTGCCAGCAGCCGAGGGACAGGGGCGCGCAATCAGCCCCAGCATTTT.

J is TRBJ1-1 and V is TRBV18, with unresolved D. In germline, CDR1 is KGHSH, CDR2 LQKENI. The CDR3 is 14 residues long. The V end was cut by 0 bases, the J end by 6 bases, with 11 bases between. The CDR3 loop is CASSPPPLTAEAFF. The DNA of the CDR3 is TGTGCCAGCTCACCACCCCCGCTTACCGCTGAAGCTTTCTTT.

This clonotype was counted ten times or more. This chain uses TRBV4-3 with TRBJ2-3; no definite D call. V lost 3 bases and J lost 0, with 13 bases in between. The CDR3 extends over 16 amino acids. Germline lookup yields CDR1 LGHNA and CDR2 YSLEER. CDR3: CASSQTLRSSTDTQYF. In DNA, the CDR3 is TGCGCCAGCAGCCAGACACTCCGGTCTAGCACAGATACGCAGTATTTT.

The J gene is TRBJ1-2, the V gene TRBV20-1; TRBD1 is a possible D gene (5 bases). Trimming stripped 5 bases from V and 4 bases from J, with 17 bases between. Per germline, CDR1 DFQATT and CDR2 SNEGSKA (reference sequence). The CDR3 totals 14 residues. The CDR3 DNA follows: TGCAGTGCTCTGGAGGCAGACAGATTCTATGGCTACACCTTC. It codes for CSALEADRFYGYTF.

This clonotype occurred many times. The V gene is TRBV7-8, the J gene TRBJ2-1; 9 nucleotides match TRBD1. Germline V gene data show CDR1 as SGHVS and CDR2 as FQNEAQ. This CDR3 region has 16 residues. Trimming cost V 2 bases and J 4 bases; bases outside gene matches: 6. The CDR3 reads CASSLMTGGGYNEQFF. The CDR3 DNA is TGTGCCAGCAGCTTAATGACAGGGGGGGGATACAATGAGCAGTTCTTC.

This rearrangement joins TRBV28 to TRBJ1-2, with D unresolved. CDR1 and CDR2 from the germline V gene are MDHEN and SYDVKM. Trimming cost V 5 bases and J 2 bases, with 12 bases left between them. This CDR3 comprises 14 residues. CDR3 sequence: CASSQTPANYGYTF. The CDR3 region has the DNA TGTGCCAGCAGTCAAACCCCCGCAAACTATGGCTACACCTTC.

The chain combines TRBV10-3 with TRBJ1-1, with D uncertain. The CDR3 loop spans 11 amino acids. Trimming shortened V by 3 bases and J by 8 bases, and 7 bases separated the two germline ends. The germline gives CDR1 ENHRY, CDR2 SYGVKD. For the CDR3, the DNA is TGTGCCATCAGTGAAGCAGGCGAAGCTTTCTTT. It translates to CAISEAGEAFF.

The chain has TRBV28 and TRBJ1-2; possibly TRBD1 for D (5 bases). Germline values: CDR1 MDHEN, CDR2 SYDVKM. The CDR3 has 16 amino acids. V was cut by 4 bases and J by 3 bases, with 18 bases left in between. Here the CDR3 DNA reads TGTGCCAGCAGTTCCCCCCGACACAAAGGGGACTATGGCTACACCTTC. Residues: CASSSPRHKGDYGYTF.

The V call is TRBV30, the J call TRBJ1-1; D not resolved. The V and J ends lost 3 bases and 0 bases respectively, with 5 bases between them. This CDR3 region has 12 residues. Per germline, CDR1 GTSNPN and CDR2 SVGIG (reference sequence). CDR3 protein: CAWRRLNTEAFF. The CDR3 DNA is TGTGCCTGGAGAAGATTGAACACTGAAGCTTTCTTT.

The J gene is TRBJ1-1, the V gene TRBV11-1, with unresolved D. The V end lost 4 bases, the J end lost 1 base, and 13 bases lay between the germline ends. The CDR3 length is 15 residues. Germline V gene sequence: CDR1 SGHAT, CDR2 FQDESV (reference sequence). The DNA for the CDR3 is TGTGCCAGCAGCTATCGGGCTCTAGCGAACACTGAAGCTTTCTTT. Protein sequence: CASSYRALANTEAFF. Filled out from reference TRBV11-1 and TRBJ1-1, the complete variable domain reads EAEVAQSPRYKITEKSQAVAFWCDPISGHATLYWYRQILGQGPELLVQFQDESVVDDSQLPKDRFSAERLKGVDSTLKIQPAELGDSAMYLCASSYRALANTEAFFGQGTRLTVV.

This clonotype was seen more than once but under ten times. This chain uses TRBV12-3 or TRBV12-4 with TRBJ2-3; maybe TRBD2 (6 bases). This CDR3 region has 15 residues. V was shortened by 5 bases and J by 7 bases, with 19 bases between the two germline ends. The CDR3, as DNA: TGTGCCAGCAGTCAACGACTTGGAGGGGATAATACGCAGTATTTT. Translated, it gives CASSQRLGGDNTQYF.

This clonotype was seen at least ten times. The chain carries TRBV7-3 and TRBJ1-6, with no clear D. V gave up 2 bases and J gave up 0 bases, with 5 bases separating them. This CDR3 is built from 15 residues. Germline loops: CDR1 SGHTA, CDR2 FQGTGA. DNA of the CDR3: TGTGCCAGCAGCTTAGAGAGCTCCTATAATTCACCCCTCCACTTT. Amino acids: CASSLESSYNSPLHF.

About this clonotype: Being one base from a much bigger clone, this may be a read error. No conserved phenylalanine or tryptophan ends this CDR3, so it is likely a read error. This chain links TRBV12-3 or TRBV12-4 with TRBJ2-5, with D perhaps TRBD1 (6 bases). CDR3 length: 15 amino acids. The V end was cut by 8 bases, the J end by 3 bases, with 19 bases between. CDR3 loop: CASAPRRGIEETQYS. CDR3 DNA sequence: TGTGCCAGCGCTCCTAGAAGGGGGATTGAAGAGACCCAGTACTCC.

This clonotype came up a few times. The chain carries TRBV12-3 or TRBV12-4 and TRBJ2-3, with TRBD1 as a possible D gene (6 bases). The CDR3 is 15 residues long. V lost 6 bases and J lost 0, with 13 bases in between. The CDR3 is CASSQTDSSTDTQYF. The CDR3, as DNA: TGTGCCAGCAGCCAAACGGACAGTAGCACAGATACGCAGTATTTT.

The rearrangement joins TRBV11-2 to TRBJ2-1; 7 bases line up with TRBD2. The CDR3 totals 15 residues. The V and J ends lost 5 bases and 3 bases, in that order; junction bases with no gene match: 7. CDR1 and CDR2 from the germline V gene are SGHAT and FQNNGV. CDR3 sequence: CASSPGGGVYNEQFF. CDR3 coding DNA: TGTGCCAGCAGCCCTGGCGGGGGAGTCTACAATGAGCAGTTCTTC.

The table lists this clonotype with many counts. The gene calls are TRBV12-3 or TRBV12-4 and TRBJ2-5; D might be TRBD1 (8 bases). This CDR3 region has 15 residues. V was cut by 5 bases and J by 4 bases, with 17 bases left in between. The chain's CDR3 is CASSPGQGGGETQYF. The CDR3 nucleotides read TGTGCCAGCAGTCCCGGACAGGGCGGGGGAGAGACCCAGTACTTC.

This chain uses TRBV7-2 with TRBJ1-5; a weak D match, TRBD1 (6 bases). Germline loops: CDR1 SGHTA, CDR2 FQGNSA. V gave up 5 bases and J gave up 4 bases, with 15 bases separating them. The CDR3 is 15 amino acids. CDR3 nucleotide sequence: TGTGCCAGCAGCACCCAAGGACAGACAAATCAGCCCCAGCATTTT. It codes for CASSTQGQTNQPQHF.

This clonotype showed up many times. The chain uses TRBV7-2 and TRBJ1-5, with unresolved D. Germline V lookup: CDR1 SGHTA, CDR2 FQGNSA. V dropped 2 bases and J dropped 0 bases, with 11 bases sitting between them. The CDR3 spans 16 residues. CDR3 protein: CASSLMTPNSNQPQHF. CDR3 nucleotide sequence: TGTGCCAGCAGCTTAATGACCCCCAATAGCAATCAGCCCCAGCATTTT.

This chain connects TRBV18 to TRBJ2-3, with D possibly being TRBD2 (6 bases). This CDR3 spans 16 amino acids. The germline V gene encodes CDR1 KGHSH and CDR2 LQKENI. V was clipped by 6 bases and J by 2 bases, with 18 bases between them. CDR3 region: CASSRAGRSLTDTQYF. For the CDR3, the DNA is TGTGCCAGCTCCCGGGCGGGACGCTCCCTCACAGATACGCAGTATTTT.

At least ten counts were recorded for this clonotype. The chain carries TRBV12-3 or TRBV12-4 and TRBJ2-1; TRBD2 matches at 8 bases. Trimming at V came to 5 bases and at J to 6 bases, leaving 12 bases not matched to a gene. CDR3 length: 16 residues. The CDR3 loop reads CASSPPGGASPNEQFF. The CDR3 DNA reads as TGTGCCAGCAGTCCGCCCGGGGGGGCCTCACCCAATGAGCAGTTCTTC.

This clonotype was recorded a few times. V and J are TRBV12-3 or TRBV12-4 and TRBJ1-2; 12 bases are shared with TRBD1. Germline trimming cut 6 bases from V and 7 bases from J; bases unmatched to any gene: 6. The CDR3 covers 14 residues. The CDR3 nucleotides are TGTGCCAGCAGAGCCCGGGACAGGGGGCTTGGCTACACCTTC. This translates into CASRARDRGLGYTF.

This clonotype was detected ten times or more. The chain carries TRBV18 and TRBJ1-2, with D hard to call. Per the germline V gene, CDR1 is KGHSH and CDR2 is LQKENI. The V gene lost 2 bases and the J gene lost 13 bases, with 17 bases spanning the gap. The CDR3 runs 13 residues. The chain's CDR3 is CASSPSAGMSCTF. The CDR3 DNA is TGTGCCAGCTCACCATCCGCGGGGATGTCCTGCACCTTC.

This clonotype was seen many times. This chain uses TRBV18 with TRBJ2-2; D might be TRBD1 or TRBD2, each matching 5 bases. The germline V gene has CDR1 KGHSH and CDR2 LQKENI. The CDR3 totals 14 residues. V was clipped by 5 bases and J by 4 bases, with 11 bases between them. The CDR3, as DNA: TGTGCCAGCTCATCGACAGAGGGCACCGGGGAGCTGTTTTTT. Protein product: CASSSTEGTGELFF.